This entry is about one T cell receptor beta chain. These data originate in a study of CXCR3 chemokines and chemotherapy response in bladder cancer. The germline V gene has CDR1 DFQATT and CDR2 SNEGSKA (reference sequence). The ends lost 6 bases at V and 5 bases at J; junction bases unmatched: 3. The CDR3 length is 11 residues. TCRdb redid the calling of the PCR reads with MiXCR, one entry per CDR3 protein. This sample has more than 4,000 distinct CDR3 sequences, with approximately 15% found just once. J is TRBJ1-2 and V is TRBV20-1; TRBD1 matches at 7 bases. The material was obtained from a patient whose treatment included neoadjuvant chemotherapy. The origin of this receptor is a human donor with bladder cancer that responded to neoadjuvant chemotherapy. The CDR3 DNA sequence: TGCAGTGCAAAGACAGGGTATGGCTACACCTTC. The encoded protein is CSAKTGYGYTF.